A single T cell receptor beta chain is shown here with its context. The target antigen is unknown. This CDR3 spans 12 amino acids. Per germline, CDR1 ENHRY and CDR2 SYGVKD. V lost 0 bases, J lost 4 bases, and 3 bases lay in between. Primers: 60 Vbeta forward and 13 Jbeta reverse. The protocol was immunoSEQ multiplex PCR, while the TCRdb copy is restricted to in-frame clones and leaves out a portion. The table includes 150,000 or so clones, over 60% detected once. The data belong to a study of cytomegalovirus exposure and HLA in healthy donors. Study results and limitations: It was approximately 150 TCR beta chains that were listed as cytomegalovirus-associated. In presence/absence analyses, roughly uniform sequencing depth across donors was assumed. In a later analysis, specific HLA alleles were associated with over 15,000 TCR beta sequences at a 0.05 false discovery rate.

The rearrangement uses TRBV10-3 and TRBJ2-5, with D uncertain. The origin of this receptor is a woman aged 45 to 65 in good health and CMV-seropositive. Sequenced material: PBMCs. The CDR3 bases are TGTGCCATCAGTGAGTCTCGAGAGACCCAGTACTTC. It is translated as CAISESRETQYF.